This entry is about one TCR beta chain. Use of 60 Vbeta and 13 Jbeta primers characterized the PCR. Assay: immunoSEQ multiplex PCR; the TCRdb copy retains only in-frame clones and omits some. The sample lists 150,000 to 200,000 clones, roughly 87% occurring once. Trimming took 2 bases from V and 3 from J, leaving 11 bases between them. CDR1 is LNHNV, CDR2 YYDKDF, per germline (reference sequence). The CDR3 consists of 15 residues. This sample is part of a study of cytomegalovirus exposure and HLA in healthy donors. The chain uses TRBV15 and TRBJ2-1, with D perhaps matching TRBD2 (6 bases). The source is a girl aged 5-17 years in good health and CMV-seropositive. The source material was PBMCs. CDR3 in amino acids: CATSRRDSYYNEQFF. The CDR3 DNA is TGTGCCACCAGCAGAAGGGACTCCTACTACAATGAGCAGTTCTTC.